Included here is one T cell receptor (beta chain) sequence, with context. Its target antigen remains unknown. The record has no base qualities; no much larger clone is one base away. The sample comes from a study of follicular helper T cells after annual influenza vaccination (dated by TCRdb to about 2017). Study-level background: Blood was drawn on days 0, 7 and 28 after each seasonal influenza vaccination. One week after vaccination, a second recruited cohort of about a dozen subjects (Table S1) displayed a similar ICOS+CD38+ cTfh response. To look at recall of cTfh clones, some subjects were tracked through successive annual vaccinations covering the 2013-2014, 2014-2015 and 2015-2016 seasons. Multi-year samples were available for six subjects, with four spanning two vaccination seasons and two spanning three seasons. The 2013-2014 samples were cryopreserved, while the 2015 samples were processed right after collection.

Libraries were constructed by the immunoSEQ multiplex PCR assay. Adaptive Biotechnologies handled the TCRB amplification, library preparation, sequencing and preliminary bioinformatics at Survey level resolution. The authors processed their data as follows. Clonality was calculated in R as 1 minus normalized Shannon entropy, and the Gini index was computed with the R package ineq. To get the overlap score, the summed counts of shared sequences were divided by the total counts of all sequences in both of the compared samples. Shared-clonotype significance used Fisher's exact test assuming a theoretical repertoire of 10^7 TCRB sequences. TCRdb took this table from immuneACCESS and kept in-frame rearrangements with V and J called. Such tables lack part of the clones; where checked against another copy, unresolved V genes explain under half of the gap, and the rest is unexplained. That table gives V, J and clone size, and the DNA gave D and trimming. A total of about 14,000 clones appear in this sample, approximately 84% of them only once. Approximately 0.25% of the sample belongs to the ten largest clones.

CDR1 and CDR2 were assigned from the germline V gene as MDHEN and SYDVKM. V and J are truncated by 3 bases and 5 bases respectively, leaving an intervening sequence of 7 bases. The CDR3 spans 12 residues, from the cysteine through the phenylalanine. Kept here is only the CDR3 DNA, which spans 36 bases and is read in frame from base 1. Results and caveats for the whole study, not just this receptor: Rare clonotypes could not be sampled because productive TCRB sequences were recovered from only roughly 8.5-22% of the analyzed cells. ICOS+CD38+ cTfh clonality correlated with the frequency of that population, and its change correlated with the change in circulating plasmablast frequency. Day 7 ICOS+CD38+ clones were most often found later in ICOS-CD38- cTfh, suggesting that subset may serve as a memory reservoir. A recurrent oligoclonal ICOS+CD38+ cTfh response containing tetramer and AIM influenza-specific clonotypes was recalled by successive annual vaccinations. In evaluating whether influenza clones were enriched, the possibility that the far larger non-cTfh compartments were undersampled could not be ruled out.

According to the study, the label for this sample's time point signals: 2014-2015 season, pre-vaccination. Adults received seasonal inactivated influenza vaccine (Fluvarix), and TCRB sequencing tracked sorted blood CD4 subsets before and after vaccination. To be eligible, subjects had to live in the community and must not have received influenza vaccine in the previous 6 months. Influenza vaccine contraindications, substance abuse, HIV/AIDS, active malignancy, immunomodulatory medication and active illness such as respiratory infection were included among the exclusion criteria. Between roughly 35 and 110 mL of blood was sampled per time point. Either Ficoll-Paque PLUS or SepMate separation was used to isolate PBMC. CXCR5- memory CD4 T cells were sorted as a comparison non-Tfh subset. Before DNA extraction, cell subsets were sorted from PBMC on a BD FACS Aria.

This specimen consisted of CXCR5- memory CD4+ T cells sorted from blood, obtained on the day of influenza vaccination. The cell subset or site label corresponds to: CXCR5- memory CD4 T cells. The clonotype originates from an adult who received the influenza vaccine. The rearranged segments are TRBV28 and TRBJ1-2; confidence is insufficient to name the D gene. In nucleotide form, the sequence is TGTGCCAGCAGTTTGGCGCGATATGGCTACACCTTC. Its amino acids are CASSLARYGYTF.